The T cell receptor (beta chain) described here comes from a study of blood T cells in healthy people across ages. Primers used in a second PCR of about 7 to 11 cycles were a sample-barcoded 5' primer and a J-beta primer mix. TCRdb processed the 5' RACE reads anew with MiXCR; each CDR3 protein has one entry. The sample holds approximately 820,000 distinct CDR3 sequences, under 45% seen once. As regards this clonotype: The antigen remains unidentified.

Study observations and caveats: With donor CMV status unknown, expanded clonotype changes were possibly confounded. TCR beta diversity tracked closely with naive T cell percentage.

This CDR3 is 16 amino acids long. With 2 bases removed from V and 6 bases from J, the gap between germline ends came to 16 bases. Germline CDR1 and CDR2: MNHNY and SVGAGI (reference sequence). The rearrangement links TRBV6-6 to TRBJ2-2; D might be TRBD2 (5 bases). This clonotype was sampled from a man aged 60 to 75 in good health. Sequenced sample: blood. CDR3 bases: TGTGCCAGCAGTTACGGAGGACCCCTGGGTCCCGGGGAGCTGTTTTTT. This codes for CASSYGGPLGPGELFF.